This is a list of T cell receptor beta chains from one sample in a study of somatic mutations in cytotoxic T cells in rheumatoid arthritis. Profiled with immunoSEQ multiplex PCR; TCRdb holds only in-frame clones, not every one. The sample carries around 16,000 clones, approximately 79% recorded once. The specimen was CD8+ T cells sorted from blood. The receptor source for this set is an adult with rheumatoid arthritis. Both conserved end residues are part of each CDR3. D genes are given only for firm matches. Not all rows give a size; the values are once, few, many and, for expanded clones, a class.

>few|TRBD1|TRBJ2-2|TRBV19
CASIPQGPTGELFF
TGTGCCAGTATCCCACAGGGGCCCACCGGGGAGCTGTTTTTT
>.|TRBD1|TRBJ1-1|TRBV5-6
CASSSGTGNTEAFF
TGTGCCAGCAGCTCCGGGACAGGGAACACTGAAGCTTTCTTT
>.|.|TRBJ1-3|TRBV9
CASSRRGDGNTIYF
TGTGCCAGCAGCCGTAGGGGTGACGGAAACACCATATATTTT
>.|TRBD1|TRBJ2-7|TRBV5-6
CASSPGAGGIYYEQYF
TGTGCCAGCAGCCCCGGAGCAGGGGGCATCTACTACGAGCAGTACTTC
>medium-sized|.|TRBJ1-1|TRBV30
CAWIVNTEAFF
TGTGCCTGGATTGTGAACACTGAAGCTTTCTTT
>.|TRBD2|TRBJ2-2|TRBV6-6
CAALRLAARTGELFF
TGTGCAGCCCTCAGGCTAGCGGCAAGAACCGGGGAGCTGTTTTTT
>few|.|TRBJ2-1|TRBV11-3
CASSSWGEQFF
TGTGCCAGCAGCTCATGGGGGGAGCAGTTCTTC
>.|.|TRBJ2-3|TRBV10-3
CAISDPGGSTDTQYF
TGTGCCATCAGTGACCCCGGAGGGTCCACAGATACGCAGTATTTT
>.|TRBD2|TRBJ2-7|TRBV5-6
CASSPSGNYEQYF
TGTGCCAGCAGCCCTAGCGGGAACTACGAGCAGTACTTC
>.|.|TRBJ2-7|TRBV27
CASSPRLSYEQYF
TGTGCCAGCAGTCCCCGACTCTCCTACGAGCAGTACTTC
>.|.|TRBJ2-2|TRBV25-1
CASSEVYLGDSNTGELFF
TGTGCCAGCAGTGAAGTTTATTTAGGGGACTCGAACACCGGGGAGCTGTTTTTT
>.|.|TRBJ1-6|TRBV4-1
CASSPLPIPLHF
TGCGCCAGCAGCCCCCTCCCAATTCCCCTCCACTTT
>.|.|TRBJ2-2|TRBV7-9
CASSRRVGGNTGELFF
TGTGCCAGCAGCCGCCGGGTGGGAGGGAACACCGGGGAGCTGTTTTTT
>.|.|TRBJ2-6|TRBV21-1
CASSPRTSGRASGANVLTF
TGTGCCAGCAGCCCACGGACTAGCGGGAGGGCCTCTGGGGCCAACGTCCTGACTTTC
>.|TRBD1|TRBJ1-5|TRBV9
CASGTGDSNQPQHF
TGTGCCAGCGGGACAGGGGATAGCAATCAGCCCCAGCATTTT
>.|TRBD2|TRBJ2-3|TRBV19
CASRGTSGATDTQYF
TGTGCCAGTAGAGGGACTAGCGGGGCCACAGATACGCAGTATTTT
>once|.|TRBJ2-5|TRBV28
CASSLFVASRETQYF
TGTGCCAGCAGTTTATTTGTGGCTAGCAGGGAGACCCAGTACTTC